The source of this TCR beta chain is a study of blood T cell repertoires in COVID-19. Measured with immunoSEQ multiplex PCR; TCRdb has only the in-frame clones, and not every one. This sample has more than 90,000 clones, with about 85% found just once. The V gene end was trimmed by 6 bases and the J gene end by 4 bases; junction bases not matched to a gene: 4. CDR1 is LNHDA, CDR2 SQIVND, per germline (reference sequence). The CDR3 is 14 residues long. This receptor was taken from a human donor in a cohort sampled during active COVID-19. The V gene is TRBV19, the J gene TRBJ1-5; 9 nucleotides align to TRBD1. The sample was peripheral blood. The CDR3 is CASRGTGLNQPQHF. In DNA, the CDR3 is TGTGCCAGTAGGGGGACAGGGCTAAATCAGCCCCAGCATTTT. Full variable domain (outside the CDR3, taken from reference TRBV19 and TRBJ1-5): DGGITQSPKYLFRKEGQNVTLSCEQNLNHDAMYWYRQDPGQGLRLIYYSQIVNDFQKGDIAEGYSVSREKKESFPLTVTSAQKNPTAFYLCASRGTGLNQPQHFGDGTRLSIL.